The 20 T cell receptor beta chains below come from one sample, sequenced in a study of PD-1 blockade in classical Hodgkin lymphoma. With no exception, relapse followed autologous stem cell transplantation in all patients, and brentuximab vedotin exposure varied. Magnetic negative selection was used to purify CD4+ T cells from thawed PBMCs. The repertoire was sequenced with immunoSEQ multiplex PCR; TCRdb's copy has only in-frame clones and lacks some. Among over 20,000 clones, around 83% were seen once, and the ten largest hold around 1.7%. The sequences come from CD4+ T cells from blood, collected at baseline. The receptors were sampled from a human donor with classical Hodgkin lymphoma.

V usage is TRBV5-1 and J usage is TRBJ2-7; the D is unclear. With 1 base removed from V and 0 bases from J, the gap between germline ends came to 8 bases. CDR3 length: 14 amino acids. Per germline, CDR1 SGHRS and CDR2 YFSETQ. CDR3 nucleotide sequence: TGCGCCAGCAGCTTGCAGGCTAGCTCCTACGAGCAGTACTTC. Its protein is CASSLQASSYEQYF.

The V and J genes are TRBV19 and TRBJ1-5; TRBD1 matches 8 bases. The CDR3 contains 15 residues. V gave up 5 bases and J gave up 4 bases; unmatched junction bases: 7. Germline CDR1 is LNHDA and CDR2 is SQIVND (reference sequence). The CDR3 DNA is TGTGCCAGTAGTCCCAGGGGGCCCAGAAATCAGCCCCAGCATTTT. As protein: CASSPRGPRNQPQHF.

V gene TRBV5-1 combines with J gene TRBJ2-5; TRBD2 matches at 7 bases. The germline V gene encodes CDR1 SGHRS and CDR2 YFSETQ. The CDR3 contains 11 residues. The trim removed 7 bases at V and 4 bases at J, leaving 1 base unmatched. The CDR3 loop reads CASGEGETQYF. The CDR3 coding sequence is TGCGCCAGCGGGGAGGGAGAGACCCAGTACTTC.

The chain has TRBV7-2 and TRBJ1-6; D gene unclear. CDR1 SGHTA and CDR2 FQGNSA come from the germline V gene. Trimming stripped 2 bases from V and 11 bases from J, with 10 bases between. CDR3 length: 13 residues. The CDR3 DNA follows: TGTGCCAGCAGCTTATTGGGAGGGCCACCCCTCCACTTT. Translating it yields CASSLLGGPPLHF.

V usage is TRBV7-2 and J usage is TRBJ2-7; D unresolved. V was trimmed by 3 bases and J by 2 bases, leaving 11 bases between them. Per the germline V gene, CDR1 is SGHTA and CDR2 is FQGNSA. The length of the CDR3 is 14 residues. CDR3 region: CASSFGRPPYEQYF. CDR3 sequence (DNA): TGTGCCAGCAGCTTCGGCAGGCCACCCTACGAGCAGTACTTC.

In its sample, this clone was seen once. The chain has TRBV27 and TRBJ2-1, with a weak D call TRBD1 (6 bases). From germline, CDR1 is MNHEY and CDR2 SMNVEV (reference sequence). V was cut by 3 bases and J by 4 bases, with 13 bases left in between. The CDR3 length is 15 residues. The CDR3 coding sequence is TGTGCCAGCAGTTTCATCAGGGGATTATACAATGAGCAGTTCTTC. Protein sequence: CASSFIRGLYNEQFF.

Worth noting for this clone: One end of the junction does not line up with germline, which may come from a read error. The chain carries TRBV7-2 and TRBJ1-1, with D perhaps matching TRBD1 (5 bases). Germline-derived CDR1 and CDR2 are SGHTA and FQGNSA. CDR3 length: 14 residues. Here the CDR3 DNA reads TGTGCCAGCAGACAACACAGGACGGAGAATGAAACTTTCTTT. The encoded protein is CASRQHRTENETFF.

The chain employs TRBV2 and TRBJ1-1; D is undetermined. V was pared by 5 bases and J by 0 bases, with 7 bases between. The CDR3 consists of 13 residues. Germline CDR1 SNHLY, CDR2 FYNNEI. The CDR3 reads CASSRGLNTEAFF. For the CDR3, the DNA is TGTGCCAGCAGTAGAGGGTTGAACACTGAAGCTTTCTTT.

Here the CDR3 DNA reads TGCGCCAGCAGTCACCCCGGGGGAGCTTTCTTT. The encoded protein is CASSHPGGAFF. The chain has TRBV23-1 and TRBJ1-1; maybe TRBD1 (5 bases). TRBV23-1 is annotated as an ORF whose role is uncertain. This CDR3 region has 11 residues. Between the trimmed V and J ends, which lost 3 bases and 10 bases, there was a span of 9 bases.

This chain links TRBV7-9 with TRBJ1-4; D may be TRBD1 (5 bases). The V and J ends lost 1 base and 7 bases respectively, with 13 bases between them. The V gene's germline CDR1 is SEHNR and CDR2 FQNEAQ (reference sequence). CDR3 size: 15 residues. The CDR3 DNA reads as TGTGCCAGCAGCTTAGACCGGGACTTGGGTGAAAAACTGTTTTTT. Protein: CASSLDRDLGEKLFF.

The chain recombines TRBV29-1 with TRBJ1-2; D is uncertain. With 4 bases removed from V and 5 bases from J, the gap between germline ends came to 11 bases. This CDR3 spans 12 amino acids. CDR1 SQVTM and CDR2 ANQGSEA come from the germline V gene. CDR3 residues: CSVADIGYGYTF. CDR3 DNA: TGCAGCGTTGCCGACATAGGGTATGGCTACACCTTC.

CDR3 loop: CASSLEANQPQHF. CDR3 DNA: TGCGCCAGCAGTCTCGAAGCTAATCAGCCCCAGCATTTT. This sequence joins TRBV4-3 and TRBJ1-5; D gene uncertain. The CDR3 covers 13 residues. Germline CDR1 and CDR2: LGHNA and YSLEER. V was pared by 6 bases and J by 4 bases, with 10 bases between.

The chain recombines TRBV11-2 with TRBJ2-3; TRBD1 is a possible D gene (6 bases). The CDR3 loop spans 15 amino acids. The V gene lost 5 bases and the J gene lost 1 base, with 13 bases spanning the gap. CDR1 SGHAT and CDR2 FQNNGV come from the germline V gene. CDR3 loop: CASSLRQVGTDTQYF. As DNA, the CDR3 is TGTGCCAGCAGCCTGCGACAGGTTGGCACAGATACGCAGTATTTT. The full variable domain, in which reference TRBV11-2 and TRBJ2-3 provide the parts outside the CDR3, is EAGVAQSPRYKIIEKRQSVAFWCNPISGHATLYWYQQILGQGPKLLIQFQNNGVVDDSQLPKDRFSAERLKGVDSTLKIQPAKLEDSAVYLCASSLRQVGTDTQYFGPGTRLTVL.

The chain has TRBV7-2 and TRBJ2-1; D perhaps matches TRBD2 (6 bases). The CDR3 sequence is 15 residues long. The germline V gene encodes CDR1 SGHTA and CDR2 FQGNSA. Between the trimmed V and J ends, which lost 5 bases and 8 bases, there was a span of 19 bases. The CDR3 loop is CASSPRRGIFYEQFF. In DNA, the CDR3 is TGTGCCAGCAGCCCCCGTCGGGGGATTTTTTATGAGCAGTTCTTC.

In DNA form, the CDR3 reads TGTGCCAGCAGCGGAGACAGGGCGGGAGAAGCTTTCTTT. Protein sequence: CASSGDRAGEAFF. J is TRBJ1-1 and V is TRBV6-1; 7 bases line up with TRBD1. The CDR3 runs 13 residues. The V gene's germline CDR1 is MNHNS and CDR2 SASEGT. V lost 6 bases, J lost 8 bases, and 9 bases stayed unmatched.

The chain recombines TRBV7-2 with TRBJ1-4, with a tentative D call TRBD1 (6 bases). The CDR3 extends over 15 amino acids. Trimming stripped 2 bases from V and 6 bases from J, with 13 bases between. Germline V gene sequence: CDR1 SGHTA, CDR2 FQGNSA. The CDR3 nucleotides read TGTGCCAGCAGCTTATCGGTACAGGGACATGAAAAACTGTTTTTT. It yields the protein CASSLSVQGHEKLFF.

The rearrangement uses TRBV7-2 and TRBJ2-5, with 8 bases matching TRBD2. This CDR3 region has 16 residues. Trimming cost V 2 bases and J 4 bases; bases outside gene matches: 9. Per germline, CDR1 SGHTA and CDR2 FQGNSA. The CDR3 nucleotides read TGTGCCAGCAGCTTACCAACGGGGGGGGCCGTAGAGACCCAGTACTTC. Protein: CASSLPTGGAVETQYF.

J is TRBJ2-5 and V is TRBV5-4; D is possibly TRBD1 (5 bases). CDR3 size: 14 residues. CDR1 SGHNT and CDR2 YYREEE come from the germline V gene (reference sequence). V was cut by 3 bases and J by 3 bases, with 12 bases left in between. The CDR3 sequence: CASSSRQGEETQYF. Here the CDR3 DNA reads TGTGCCAGCAGCTCGAGGCAGGGCGAAGAGACCCAGTACTTC. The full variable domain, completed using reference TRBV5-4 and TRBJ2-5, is ETGVTQSPTHLIKTRGQQVTLRCSSQSGHNTVSWYQQALGQGPQFIFQYYREEENGRGNFPPRFSGLQFPNYSSELNVNALELDDSALYLCASSSRQGEETQYFGPGTRLLVL.

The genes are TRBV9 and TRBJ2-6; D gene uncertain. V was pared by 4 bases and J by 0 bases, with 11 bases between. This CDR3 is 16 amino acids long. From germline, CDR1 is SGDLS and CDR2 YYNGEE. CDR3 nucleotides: TGTGCCAGCAGCCCCACGGCCCCCTCTGGGGCCAACGTCCTGACTTTC. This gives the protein CASSPTAPSGANVLTF.

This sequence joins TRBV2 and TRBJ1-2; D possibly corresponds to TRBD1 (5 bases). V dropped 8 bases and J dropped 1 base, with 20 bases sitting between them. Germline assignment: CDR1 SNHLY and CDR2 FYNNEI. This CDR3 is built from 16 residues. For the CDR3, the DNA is TGTGCCAGCTCCCCGGCGAGGGGATGGGGTAACTATGGCTACACCTTC. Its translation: CASSPARGWGNYGYTF.